Each of the 22 T cell receptor beta chains below was sequenced from the same sample in a study of blood T cell repertoires in COVID-19. Data came from immunoSEQ multiplex PCR; TCRdb stores just in-frame clones and leaves some out. The sample carries 150,000 to 200,000 clones, 81% recorded once. The specimen sequenced was PBMCs or T cells enriched from blood (not recorded which). These receptors came from a woman between 40 and 55 years old with acute COVID-19.

V and J are TRBV6-6 and TRBJ1-2; no firm D call. Germline lookup yields CDR1 MNHNY and CDR2 SVGAGI (reference sequence). The CDR3 covers 14 residues. Trimming took 6 bases from V and 4 from J, leaving 15 bases between them. The CDR3 DNA follows: TGTGCCAGCAGCCGCGACCGGAGCCTCTATGGCTACACCTTC. Translated: CASSRDRSLYGYTF.

The chain recombines TRBV11-3 with TRBJ2-5; D might be TRBD2 (6 bases). There are 14 residues in the CDR3. V gave up 2 bases and J gave up 5 bases, with 12 bases separating them. CDR1 SGHNT and CDR2 YENEEA come from the germline V gene. This chain's CDR3 is CASSLTGGAETQYF. The CDR3 nucleotides read TGTGCCAGCAGCTTAACAGGAGGGGCGGAGACCCAGTACTTC.

The J gene is TRBJ2-7, the V gene TRBV7-9, with 11 bases aligning to TRBD1. The V gene end was trimmed by 6 bases and the J gene end by 5 bases; junction bases not matched to a gene: 3. The CDR3 totals 13 residues. Germline assignment: CDR1 SEHNR and CDR2 FQNEAQ (reference sequence). The DNA of the CDR3 is TGTGCCAGCAGGGACAGGGGGCTTAACGAGCAGTACTTC. It yields the protein CASRDRGLNEQYF.

The gene calls are TRBV3-1 (or the pseudogene TRBV3-2) and TRBJ1-6; no clear D gene. The CDR3 extends over 15 amino acids. Deletions cut 1 base from V and 5 bases from J, with 9 bases between. Germline lookup yields CDR1 LGHDT and CDR2 YNNKEL (reference sequence). For the CDR3, the DNA is TGTGCCAGCAGCCAAGTGGGGAGGGATAATTCACCCCTCCACTTT. Protein product: CASSQVGRDNSPLHF.

The chain carries TRBV5-8 and TRBJ1-3, with a tentative D call TRBD1 (5 bases). Germline loops: CDR1 SGHTS, CDR2 YDEGEE. The ends were cut back, 0 bases at V and 4 bases at J, with 11 bases in the middle. The CDR3 contains 15 residues. CDR3 in amino acids: CASSLGAGLGNTIYF. CDR3 bases: TGTGCCAGCAGCTTGGGGGCAGGGCTCGGAAACACCATATATTTT. The full variable domain, completed using reference TRBV5-8 and TRBJ1-3, is EAGVTQSPTHLIKTRGQQATLRCSPISGHTSVYWYQQALGLGLQFLLWYDEGEERNRGNFPPRFSGRQFPNYSSELNVNALELEDSALYLCASSLGAGLGNTIYFGEGSWLTVV.

The V call is TRBV6-5, the J call TRBJ1-2, with D maybe TRBD1 (6 bases). With 6 bases removed from V and 5 bases from J, the gap between germline ends came to 10 bases. Germline CDR1 is MNHEY and CDR2 is SVGAGI. The CDR3 runs 12 residues. CDR3 in DNA: TGTGCCAGCAGACCAGGGACATATGGCTACACCTTC. This translates into CASRPGTYGYTF.

The V gene is TRBV5-1, the J gene TRBJ2-7; TRBD2 agrees at 10 bases. Germline loops: CDR1 SGHRS, CDR2 YFSETQ. This CDR3 has 15 amino acids. With V trimmed by 1 base and J by 6 bases, 7 bases remained unmatched. The CDR3 loop reads CASSLQASGSGEQYF. CDR3 nucleotides: TGCGCCAGCAGCTTGCAGGCTAGCGGGAGTGGCGAGCAGTACTTC.

This clone was seen a handful of times. The rearrangement uses TRBV24-1 and TRBJ1-3, with TRBD1 identical over 9 bases. Germline V gene sequence: CDR1 KGHDR, CDR2 SFDVKD. The CDR3 is 17 amino acids. Trimming at V came to 7 bases and at J to 9 bases, leaving 18 bases not matched to a gene. Here the CDR3 DNA reads TGTGCCACCAGAAATCAACCACAGGGGGCGCGTCTCGGCACCATATATTTT. The encoded protein is CATRNQPQGARLGTIYF.

V usage is TRBV15 and J usage is TRBJ2-7; TRBD1 aligns across 10 bases. Germline assignment: CDR1 LNHNV and CDR2 YYDKDF (reference sequence). CDR3 length: 15 amino acids. After removal of 3 bases from V and 6 bases from J, the junction contained 8 bases not matched to a gene. The CDR3 spells CATSSEGGTGVEQYF. For the CDR3, the DNA is TGTGCCACCAGCAGTGAAGGAGGGACAGGGGTCGAGCAGTACTTC.

This clone occurred once. The chain uses TRBV5-1 and TRBJ2-3; 14 nucleotides align to TRBD2. The CDR3 length is 18 residues. Trimming at V came to 4 bases and at J to 0 bases, leaving 7 bases not matched to a gene. Germline V gene data show CDR1 as SGHRS and CDR2 as YFSETQ. This chain's CDR3 is CASSPGTSGSTSTDTQYF. The CDR3 nucleotides read TGCGCCAGCAGCCCCGGGACTAGCGGGAGTACTAGCACAGATACGCAGTATTTT.

This clone was picked up a small number of times. CDR3 DNA: TGCGCCAGCAGCTTGGTTCCTAGCGGAGGTTCCCGCTACGAGCAGTACTTC. It translates to CASSLVPSGGSRYEQYF. The rearrangement links TRBV5-1 to TRBJ2-7; TRBD2 matches at 7 bases. CDR1 and CDR2 (germline): SGHRS, YFSETQ. CDR3 length equals 17 residues. V lost 0 bases and J lost 3; bases outside the gene matches: 12.

Only one count was recorded for this clone. The DNA is left out, because the CDR3 cannot be placed on it with certainty; the CDR3 is given as TCRdb lists it. The V call is TRBV21-1, the J call TRBJ2-7; no DNA check was done on the table's D call, TRBD2. TRBV21-1 is listed as a pseudogene. Ends included, the CDR3 has 18 residues. The CDR3 is CASSKVGGGTSGSYEQYV.

The chain links TRBV6-2 or TRBV6-3 to TRBJ2-3; 11 bases are a match to TRBD2. The CDR3 sequence is 19 residues long. Germline trimming cut 2 bases from V and 3 bases from J; bases unmatched to any gene: 13. Germline values: CDR1 MNHEY, CDR2 SVGEGT. In nucleotides, the CDR3 is TGTGCCAGCAGTTACCCCGCGTTCGGACTAGCGGGTCGGACAGATACGCAGTATTTT. Translating it yields CASSYPAFGLAGRTDTQYF.

Only one count was recorded for this clone. The chain links TRBV2 to TRBJ2-1; 14 bases are shared with TRBD2. The CDR3 runs 16 residues. CDR1 and CDR2 from the germline V gene are SNHLY and FYNNEI. After removal of 6 bases from V and 9 bases from J, the junction contained 10 bases not matched to a gene. CDR3 DNA: TGTGCCAGCAGGCCCGCGGGACTAGCGGGAGCAGTTGAGCAGTTCTTC. It specifies CASRPAGLAGAVEQFF.

The V and J genes are TRBV19 and TRBJ2-1; the match to TRBD2 covers 14 bases. J gave up 9 bases and V 5 bases, and 6 bases lay outside the gene matches. The CDR3 extends over 15 amino acids. Germline V gene sequence: CDR1 LNHDA, CDR2 SQIVND (reference sequence). In nucleotides, the CDR3 is TGTGCCAGTAGTCAAAGACTAGCGGGAGGGAGTGAGCAGTTCTTC. Its translation is CASSQRLAGGSEQFF.

This clone has just one count. Written as DNA, the CDR3 is TGTGCCAGCAGCCAGCAAGACAGCTCTGGAAACACCATATATTTT. Its translation: CASSQQDSSGNTIYF. V is TRBV4-2 and J is TRBJ1-3; TRBD1 is a possible D gene (5 bases). This CDR3 is built from 15 residues. Trimming stripped 3 bases from V and 0 bases from J, with 9 bases between. Germline V gene data show CDR1 as LGHNA and CDR2 as YNFKEQ.

The chain employs TRBV7-9 and TRBJ2-7, with 7 bases that match TRBD1. This CDR3 is built from 13 residues. CDR1 and CDR2 (germline): SEHNR, FQNEAQ (reference sequence). Losses at the gene ends were 5 bases for V and 6 bases for J; bases not matched to a gene: 7. CDR3 sequence (DNA): TGTGCCAGCAGCCTCCTGACAGGGAGCGAGCAGTACTTC. Protein sequence: CASSLLTGSEQYF.

J is TRBJ1-3 and V is TRBV25-1; D ambiguous. Germline CDR1 MGHDK, CDR2 SYGVNS. The CDR3 totals 12 residues. Trimming left V 4 bases short and J 4 bases short, with 5 bases between. The CDR3: CASSASGNTIYF. The CDR3 DNA sequence: TGTGCCAGCAGTGCTTCCGGAAACACCATATATTTT.

The chain employs TRBV30 and TRBJ1-2, with 7 nucleotides matching TRBD1. The V gene's germline CDR1 is GTSNPN and CDR2 SVGIG (reference sequence). The V segment lost 3 bases and the J segment 4 bases; nucleotides outside the gene matches: 14. This CDR3 has 16 residues. The CDR3 DNA sequence: TGTGCCTGGAGAGGCACCGGGGACAGCGCTCTCTATGGCTACACCTTC. As protein: CAWRGTGDSALYGYTF.

The V and J genes are TRBV6-5 and TRBJ2-7; TRBD1 is a possible D gene (6 bases). This CDR3 spans 15 amino acids. Deletions cut 5 bases from V and 4 bases from J, with 18 bases between. CDR1 is MNHEY and CDR2 is SVGAGI in the germline V gene. CDR3: CASSNTGPQTYEQYF. DNA of the CDR3: TGTGCCAGCAGTAATACAGGGCCCCAAACTTACGAGCAGTACTTC.

V usage is TRBV21-1 and J usage is TRBJ2-5; TRBD1, the D gene given by the table, was not confirmed from the DNA. TRBV21-1 is a known pseudogene. This CDR3 has 15 residues. CDR3 bases: TGTGCCAGCAGCAAAAAAAAGGGGTCTAAAGGGACCCAGTACTTC. This codes for CASSKKKGSKGTQYF.

The CDR3 coding sequence is TGCAGCGTTGGGCCCAGGGACACCTATGGCTACACCTTC. Translation gives CSVGPRDTYGYTF. J is TRBJ1-2 and V is TRBV29-1; weak D call: TRBD1 (6 bases). There are 13 residues in the CDR3. V lost 4 bases to trimming and J lost 4 bases, with 13 bases between them. Germline lookup yields CDR1 SQVTM and CDR2 ANQGSEA.